A selection of T cell receptor beta chains follows, all from one sample in a study of blood T cells in healthy people across ages. TCRdb reprocessed the 5' RACE reads with MiXCR, giving one entry per CDR3 protein. The sample yields approximately 790,000 distinct CDR3 sequences, under 80% seen once. Material: blood. The receptors here all came from a man in his thirties or forties in good health. CDR3s include the opening cysteine and the closing phenylalanine or tryptophan. A D gene is named only where the DNA matches it firmly. The size field is filled for only some rows; it gives once, few, many or a size class.

v_call	cdr3_length	clone_size	j_call	d_call	cdr3_aa	cdr3_nt
TRBV6-6	11	NA	TRBJ2-1	NA	CASSYQGTQFF	TGTGCCAGCAGTTACCAGGGGACACAGTTCTTC
TRBV7-3	13	NA	TRBJ2-4	NA	CASSRLAKNIQYF	TGTGCCAGCAGTCGCCTGGCCAAAAACATTCAGTACTTC
TRBV7-2	14	NA	TRBJ2-7	NA	CASSRTLGDYEQYF	TGTGCCAGCAGCCGAACCTTGGGGGACTACGAGCAGTACTTC
TRBV4-3	17	NA	TRBJ2-6	NA	CASSQDPGAERANVLTF	TGCGCCAGCAGCCAAGACCCAGGGGCCGAGAGAGCCAACGTCCTGACTTTC
TRBV14	15	NA	TRBJ2-5	NA	CASSHGAGAQETQYF	TGTGCCAGCAGCCACGGCGCCGGGGCACAAGAGACCCAGTACTTC
TRBV4-3	16	NA	TRBJ2-7	NA	CASSRTYQLPSYEQYF	TGCGCCAGCAGCCGGACTTATCAGCTGCCATCCTACGAGCAGTACTTC
TRBV3-1	14	few	TRBJ1-2	NA	CASSLLGRSYGYTF	TGTGCCAGCAGCCTTCTAGGACGCTCTTATGGCTACACCTTC
TRBV20-1	18	few	TRBJ1-5	NA	CSARVSVSAMRLNQPQHF	TGCAGTGCTAGAGTCTCGGTGTCAGCCATGAGGCTGAATCAGCCCCAGCATTTT
TRBV7-2	15	few	TRBJ2-5	NA	CASSTSGTLEETQYF	TGTGCCAGCAGTACATCCGGGACTCTTGAGGAGACCCAGTACTTC
TRBV20-1	15	once	TRBJ1-6	NA	CSASSDLSGDSPLHF	TGCAGTGCCAGTTCGGATCTTTCAGGGGATTCACCCCTCCACTTT
TRBV12-3/TRBV12-4	13	NA	TRBJ1-6	NA	CASSLVKDSPLHF	TGTGCCAGCAGTCTAGTTAAGGATTCACCCCTCCACTTT
TRBV7-2	15	once	TRBJ2-5	NA	CASSSRRGRRETQYF	TGTGCCAGCAGCTCCCGCAGGGGGAGGAGGGAGACCCAGTACTTC
TRBV20-1	17	NA	TRBJ2-1	TRBD2	CSAREDSGRSGSNEQFF	TGCAGTGCTAGAGAGGATAGCGGGAGGAGCGGCTCCAATGAGCAGTTCTTC
TRBV9	17	NA	TRBJ2-5	TRBD2	CASSPVKGSGGQETQYF	TGTGCCAGCAGCCCGGTTAAAGGTTCGGGGGGGCAAGAGACCCAGTACTTC
TRBV5-1	14	NA	TRBJ1-1	NA	CASSFWDMNTEAFF	TGCGCCAGCAGCTTCTGGGACATGAACACTGAAGCTTTCTTT
TRBV28	15	NA	TRBJ2-5	TRBD2	CASSPPWGGRETQYF	TGTGCCAGCAGCCCCCCGTGGGGGGGAAGGGAGACCCAGTACTTC
TRBV6-5	13	NA	TRBJ1-1	TRBD1	CASNAGGGTEAFF	TGTGCCAGCAATGCAGGGGGCGGGACTGAAGCTTTCTTT
TRBV27	14	NA	TRBJ2-3	NA	CASSVTGRGDTQYF	TGTGCCAGCAGTGTCACAGGGAGGGGAGATACGCAGTATTTT
TRBV27	14	NA	TRBJ2-5	NA	CASSPLRYQETQYF	TGTGCCAGCAGTCCCTTACGATACCAAGAGACCCAGTACTTC
TRBV7-2	15	few	TRBJ2-1	NA	CASSSRASKNNEQFF	TGTGCCAGCAGCTCCCGGGCCAGTAAAAACAATGAGCAGTTCTTC
TRBV7-7	13	NA	TRBJ2-3	NA	CASSTWHRDTQYF	TGTGCCAGCAGCACTTGGCATAGAGATACGCAGTATTTT
TRBV12-3/TRBV12-4	13	NA	TRBJ2-3	NA	CASSSLGADTQYF	TGTGCCAGCAGTTCCCTGGGGGCAGATACGCAGTATTTT
TRBV10-3	14	NA	TRBJ1-4	TRBD1	CAIRKGQGGEKLFF	TGTGCCATCAGGAAGGGACAGGGTGGCGAAAAACTGTTTTTT
TRBV7-2	14	once	TRBJ1-2	NA	CASVYQTGSGGYTF	TGTGCCAGCGTATATCAAACAGGGAGTGGTGGCTACACCTTC
TRBV6-4	14	few	TRBJ2-1	NA	CASSDLWSSNEQFF	TGTGCCAGCAGTGACTTGTGGTCCTCCAATGAGCAGTTCTTC
TRBV20-1	15	few	TRBJ1-6	TRBD1	CSARGQGAGNSPLHF	TGCAGTGCTAGGGGACAGGGGGCAGGCAATTCACCCCTCCACTTT
TRBV13	17	NA	TRBJ2-2	NA	CASSPGTATANTGELFF	TGTGCCAGCAGCCCCGGGACGGCCACCGCGAACACCGGGGAGCTGTTTTTT
TRBV7-9	14	once	TRBJ2-1	NA	CASSPGGFGNEQFF	TGTGCCAGCAGCCCAGGGGGGTTTGGGAATGAGCAGTTCTTC
TRBV2	17	NA	TRBJ1-2	NA	CASSEAHTKPPNYGYTF	TGTGCCAGCAGTGAAGCGCATACGAAACCGCCTAACTATGGCTACACCTTC
TRBV28	15	NA	TRBJ2-1	TRBD2	CASSLWTSGSHEQFF	TGTGCCAGCAGTCTCTGGACTAGCGGGAGCCATGAGCAGTTCTTC
TRBV7-2	17	NA	TRBJ2-5	TRBD2	CASSLGRGSGAQETQYF	TGTGCCAGCAGCTTGGGGCGAGGGAGCGGGGCCCAAGAGACCCAGTACTTC
TRBV5-4	15	NA	TRBJ2-1	TRBD1	CASPSPGQGIMEQFF	TGTGCCAGCCCAAGCCCGGGACAGGGTATCATGGAGCAGTTCTTC
TRBV3-1	15	NA	TRBJ2-5	TRBD1	CASSQGVDRGLEEYF	TGTGCCAGCAGCCAAGGGGTGGACAGGGGGCTCGAAGAGTACTTC
TRBV5-1	13	NA	TRBJ1-1	NA	CASSGRGGTEAFF	TGCGCCAGCAGCGGGCGGGGTGGCACTGAAGCTTTCTTT
TRBV21-1	16	many	TRBJ2-1	NA	CASSKAPRQAYNEQFF	TGTGCCAGCAGCAAAGCGCCCCGACAGGCCTACAATGAGCAGTTCTTC
TRBV7-9	16	NA	TRBJ2-6	NA	CASSLRPSSGANILTF	TGTGCCAGCAGCCTTAGGCCTAGCTCTGGGGCCAACATCCTGACTTTC
TRBV4-3	14	NA	TRBJ1-4	NA	CASSQVPRGEKLFF	TGCGCCAGCAGCCAAGTTCCCAGAGGGGAAAAACTGTTTTTT
TRBV7-3	14	NA	TRBJ2-2	NA	CASAPSMVTGELFF	TGTGCCAGCGCGCCCTCCATGGTGACCGGGGAGCTGTTTTTT
TRBV6-6	15	NA	TRBJ1-1	TRBD1	CASSYAGQGGTEAFF	TGTGCCAGCAGTTACGCAGGACAGGGTGGAACTGAAGCTTTCTTT
TRBV9	13	NA	TRBJ2-4	NA	CASSVEPLRRQYF	TGTGCCAGCAGCGTAGAACCTCTAAGAAGGCAGTACTTC
TRBV20-1	17	NA	TRBJ2-5	TRBD1	CSARDTWDSEGQETQYF	TGCAGTGCTAGAGATACCTGGGACAGCGAAGGCCAAGAGACCCAGTACTTC
TRBV9	14	few	TRBJ2-1	NA	CASSPEGRTNEQFF	TGTGCCAGCAGCCCAGAGGGACGGACTAATGAGCAGTTCTTC
TRBV3-1	13	NA	TRBJ1-2	NA	CASSQEGVYGYTF	TGTGCCAGCAGCCAAGAAGGGGTCTATGGCTACACCTTC
TRBV29-1	14	NA	TRBJ2-3	NA	CSVESRGSTDTQYF	TGCAGCGTTGAATCCCGGGGCTCCACAGATACGCAGTATTTT